A selection of T cell receptor beta chains follows, all from one sample in a study of blood T cell repertoires in COVID-19. The assay was immunoSEQ multiplex PCR, and TCRdb's table has in-frame clones only and misses some. The sample has 190,000 or so clones, 80% to 90% seen once. Sequenced material: PBMCs or T cells enriched from blood (not recorded which). The receptors were gathered from a woman aged 30 to 39 who had been exposed to COVID-19. Each CDR3 is given with its conserved first and last residue. The D gene is left open where the match is weak. Rows may omit the clone size; those that give it use once, few, many or a size class.

DNA: TGCAGCGTTGTGCCAGGGGATTACGCTGAAGCTTTCTTT
CDR3: CSVVPGDYAEAFF
V: TRBV29-1
D: NA
J: TRBJ1-1
size: NA

DNA: TGTGCCAGCAGTAGACAGGGCTCAGGGAAATGGTACTTC
CDR3: CASSRQGSGKWYF
V: TRBV6-5
D: TRBD1
J: TRBJ2-5
size: NA

DNA: TGTGCCAGCAGCCCCCGACTAGCGGGGGGCCCCCACAATGAGCAGTTCTTC
CDR3: CASSPRLAGGPHNEQFF
V: TRBV4-2
D: TRBD2
J: TRBJ2-1
size: NA

DNA: TGTGCCAGCAGCTTATGGACAGGGGTCTTATCCAACTATGGCTACACCTTC
CDR3: CASSLWTGVLSNYGYTF
V: TRBV11-2
D: TRBD1
J: TRBJ1-2
size: NA

DNA: TGTGCCAGCAGCGCGAGGCTTAGCTATGGCTACACCTTC
CDR3: CASSARLSYGYTF
V: TRBV9
D: NA
J: TRBJ1-2
size: NA

DNA: TGTGCCAGCAGATCTTCGAGGGACGAGCAGTACTTC
CDR3: CASRSSRDEQYF
V: TRBV3-1/TRBV3-2
D: NA
J: TRBJ2-7
size: NA

DNA: TGTGCCAGCAGTTTGTGGCTGGCCCGGGAGCTGTTTTTT
CDR3: CASSLWLARELFF
V: TRBV27
D: NA
J: TRBJ2-2
size: NA

DNA: TGCGCCAGCAGTGATTGGGGAGGGGAACTGTTTTTT
CDR3: CASSDWGGELFF
V: TRBV10-1
D: NA
J: TRBJ1-4
size: NA

DNA: TGCGCCAGCAGCTTGGCCTCAGGTTTGGGCTACTACGAGCAGTACTTC
CDR3: CASSLASGLGYYEQYF
V: TRBV5-1
D: NA
J: TRBJ2-7
size: NA

DNA: TGTGCCATCAGTGAGTCTCCGGGACTAGCGGGGGGCACCAGTCCCTACTACGAGCAGTACTTC
CDR3: CAISESPGLAGGTSPYYEQYF
V: TRBV10-3
D: TRBD2
J: TRBJ2-7
size: NA

DNA: TGTGCCAGCAGCGTGGACAGGGAGTCCTACGAGCAGTACTTC
CDR3: CASSVDRESYEQYF
V: TRBV5-5
D: TRBD1
J: TRBJ2-7
size: NA

DNA: TGTGCCAGCAGCTCCGGACAGGGAGGCGGGGACCCCTACGAGCAGTACTTC
CDR3: CASSSGQGGGDPYEQYF
V: TRBV7-9
D: TRBD1
J: TRBJ2-7
size: NA

DNA: TGTGCCACACAAAAGTCGGAAGGAGGGAATCAGCCCCAGCATTTT
CDR3: CATQKSEGGNQPQHF
V: TRBV2
D: NA
J: TRBJ1-5
size: NA

DNA: TGTGCCAGCTCACAGACACCTACTAGCGGGGGTAGCGATACGCAGTATTTT
CDR3: CASSQTPTSGGSDTQYF
V: TRBV18
D: TRBD2
J: TRBJ2-3
size: NA

DNA: TGTGCCTGGAGTGTACAAGGGGGCGGCTATGGCTACACCTTC
CDR3: CAWSVQGGGYGYTF
V: TRBV30
D: TRBD1
J: TRBJ1-2
size: NA

DNA: TGTGCCAGCAGCCAAGAGGTCCGGACAGGGCGCAATCAGCCCCAGCATTTT
CDR3: CASSQEVRTGRNQPQHF
V: TRBV4-2
D: TRBD1
J: TRBJ1-5
size: NA

DNA: TGTGCCAGCAGTCGGGACAGTTTCAACGAGCAGTACTTC
CDR3: CASSRDSFNEQYF
V: TRBV6-5
D: TRBD1
J: TRBJ2-7
size: NA

DNA: TGTGCCAGCAGCATACGTCCGGACAGTGAATTAATTGGCTACACCTTC
CDR3: CASSIRPDSELIGYTF
V: TRBV11-2
D: NA
J: TRBJ1-2
size: few

DNA: TGCGCCAGCAGTGTGAGGGGACAGAACACTGAAGCTTTCTTT
CDR3: CASSVRGQNTEAFF
V: TRBV5-1
D: NA
J: TRBJ1-1
size: NA

DNA: TGTGCCAGCAGCTTAGATCGGGGACAGGGGAACGATGAGCAGTTCTTC
CDR3: CASSLDRGQGNDEQFF
V: TRBV11-3
D: TRBD1
J: TRBJ2-1
size: NA

DNA: TGTGCCAGCAGCTTAGATGGACAGGGACAAGGCTACACCTTC
CDR3: CASSLDGQGQGYTF
V: TRBV7-2
D: TRBD1
J: TRBJ1-2
size: NA

DNA: TGTGCCAGCAGTGTAGACAGGGCCACTGAAGCTTTCTTT
CDR3: CASSVDRATEAFF
V: TRBV6-4
D: TRBD1
J: TRBJ1-1
size: once

DNA: TGTGCCAGCAGCTTGTTCCGGGATCAGCCCCAGCATTTT
CDR3: CASSLFRDQPQHF
V: TRBV5-5
D: NA
J: TRBJ1-5
size: NA

DNA: TGTGCCAGCAGTTCCGGGGGGCGGGGCACAGATACGCAGTATTTT
CDR3: CASSSGGRGTDTQYF
V: TRBV28
D: NA
J: TRBJ2-3
size: NA

DNA: TGTGCCAGCAGATCCTGGACTAGCGGGGTCAATGAGCAGTTCTTC
CDR3: CASRSWTSGVNEQFF
V: TRBV27
D: TRBD2
J: TRBJ2-1
size: few

DNA: TGTGCCAGTAGTATCACGACAGGTGGCTTCTCTGGCTACACCTTC
CDR3: CASSITTGGFSGYTF
V: TRBV19
D: NA
J: TRBJ1-2
size: NA

DNA: TGTGCCAGTTCAGGAACGGCCACAGATACGCAGTATTTT
CDR3: CASSGTATDTQYF
V: TRBV9
D: NA
J: TRBJ2-3
size: once

DNA: TGTGCCAGCAGTGATCAGGGTAAAGATACGCAGTATTTT
CDR3: CASSDQGKDTQYF
V: TRBV6-4
D: NA
J: TRBJ2-3
size: NA

DNA: TGTGCCAGCAGGGGACAGGGGAAGTTTCATGGCTACACCTTC
CDR3: CASRGQGKFHGYTF
V: TRBV6-5
D: TRBD1
J: TRBJ1-2
size: NA

DNA: TGTGCCAGCAGTGGACAGGGCTACGGCTACACCTTC
CDR3: CASSGQGYGYTF
V: TRBV28
D: TRBD1
J: TRBJ1-2
size: few

DNA: TGTGCCAGCAGCCCGGACTTCTATGGCTACACCTTC
CDR3: CASSPDFYGYTF
V: TRBV4-2
D: NA
J: TRBJ1-2
size: NA

DNA: TGTGCCAGCAGTGAAGTGCGTCAGGGCAAGAATGAGCAGTTCTTC
CDR3: CASSEVRQGKNEQFF
V: TRBV6-1
D: NA
J: TRBJ2-1
size: NA

DNA: TGTGCCAGCAGTGAAGGGGTAGCGGGGGGACGGCACGAGCAGTACTTC
CDR3: CASSEGVAGGRHEQYF
V: TRBV6-1
D: TRBD2
J: TRBJ2-7
size: NA

DNA: TGCGCCAGCAGCTTGGCCGGACAGGGGCGATCACCCCTCCACTTT
CDR3: CASSLAGQGRSPLHF
V: TRBV5-1
D: TRBD1
J: TRBJ1-6
size: NA

DNA: TGCAGCGTTGGGGCTCCAAGTGAGAAACTGTTTTTT
CDR3: CSVGAPSEKLFF
V: TRBV29-1
D: NA
J: TRBJ1-4
size: NA

DNA: TGTGCCAGCAGTGGGACAGACGTGGTTCGATGGACTGAAGCTTTCTTT
CDR3: CASSGTDVVRWTEAFF
V: TRBV27
D: TRBD1
J: TRBJ1-1
size: NA

DNA: TGTGCCAGCAAACCCAAAACAGGGGCGATCGACTATAATTCACCCCTCCACTTT
CDR3: CASKPKTGAIDYNSPLHF
V: TRBV21-1
D: NA
J: TRBJ1-6
size: NA

DNA: TGCGCCAGCAGCCCCCTCTTGGGGGGTTCCTACGAGCAGTACTTC
CDR3: CASSPLLGGSYEQYF
V: TRBV5-1
D: NA
J: TRBJ2-7
size: once

DNA: TGTGCCAGTAGCCTTGACAGGTTCTCCTATGGCAATCAGCCCCAGCATTTT
CDR3: CASSLDRFSYGNQPQHF
V: TRBV19
D: NA
J: TRBJ1-5
size: NA